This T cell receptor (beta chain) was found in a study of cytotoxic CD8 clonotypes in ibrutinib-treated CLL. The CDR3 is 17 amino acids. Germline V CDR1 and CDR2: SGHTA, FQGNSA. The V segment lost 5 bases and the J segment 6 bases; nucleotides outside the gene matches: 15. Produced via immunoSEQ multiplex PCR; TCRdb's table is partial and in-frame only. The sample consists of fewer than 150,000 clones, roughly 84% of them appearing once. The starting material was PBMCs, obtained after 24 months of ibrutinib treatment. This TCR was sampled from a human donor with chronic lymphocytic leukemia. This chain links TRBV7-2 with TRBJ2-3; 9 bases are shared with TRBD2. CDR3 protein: CASSNEASGVRSDTQYF. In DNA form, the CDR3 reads TGTGCCAGCAGCAATGAGGCTAGCGGGGTTCGGTCGGATACGCAGTATTTT.